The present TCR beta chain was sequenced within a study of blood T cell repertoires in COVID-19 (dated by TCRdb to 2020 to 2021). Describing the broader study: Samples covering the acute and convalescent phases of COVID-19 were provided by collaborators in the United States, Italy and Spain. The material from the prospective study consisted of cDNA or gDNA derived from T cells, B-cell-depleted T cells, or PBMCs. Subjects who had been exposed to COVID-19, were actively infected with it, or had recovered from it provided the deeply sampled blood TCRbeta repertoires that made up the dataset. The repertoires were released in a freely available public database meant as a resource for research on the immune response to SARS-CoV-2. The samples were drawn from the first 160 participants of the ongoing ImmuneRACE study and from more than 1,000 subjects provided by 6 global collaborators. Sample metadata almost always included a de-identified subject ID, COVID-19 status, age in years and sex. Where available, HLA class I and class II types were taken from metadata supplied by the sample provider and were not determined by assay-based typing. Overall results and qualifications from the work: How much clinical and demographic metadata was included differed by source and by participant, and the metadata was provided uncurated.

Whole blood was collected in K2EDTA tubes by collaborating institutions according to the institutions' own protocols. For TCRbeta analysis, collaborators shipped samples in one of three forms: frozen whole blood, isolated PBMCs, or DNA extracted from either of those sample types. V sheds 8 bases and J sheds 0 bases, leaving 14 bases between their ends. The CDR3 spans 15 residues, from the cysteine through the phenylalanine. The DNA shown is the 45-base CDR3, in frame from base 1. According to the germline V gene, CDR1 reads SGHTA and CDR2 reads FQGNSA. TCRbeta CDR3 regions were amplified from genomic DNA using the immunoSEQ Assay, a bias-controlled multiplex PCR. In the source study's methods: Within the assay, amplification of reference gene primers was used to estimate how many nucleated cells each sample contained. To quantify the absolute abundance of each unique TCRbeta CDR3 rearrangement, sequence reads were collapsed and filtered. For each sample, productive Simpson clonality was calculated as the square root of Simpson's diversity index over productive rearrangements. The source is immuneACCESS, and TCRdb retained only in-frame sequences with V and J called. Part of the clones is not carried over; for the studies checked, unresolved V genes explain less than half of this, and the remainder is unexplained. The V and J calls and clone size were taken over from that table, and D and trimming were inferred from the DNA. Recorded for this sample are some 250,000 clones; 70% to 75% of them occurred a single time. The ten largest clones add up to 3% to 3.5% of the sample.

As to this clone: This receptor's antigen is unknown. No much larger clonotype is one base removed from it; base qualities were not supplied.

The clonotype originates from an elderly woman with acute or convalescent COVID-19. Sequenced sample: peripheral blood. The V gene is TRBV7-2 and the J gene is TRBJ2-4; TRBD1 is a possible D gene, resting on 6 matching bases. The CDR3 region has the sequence CASSRDTLAKNIQYF. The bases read TGTGCCAGCTCCCGGGACACACTAGCCAAAAACATTCAGTACTTC.